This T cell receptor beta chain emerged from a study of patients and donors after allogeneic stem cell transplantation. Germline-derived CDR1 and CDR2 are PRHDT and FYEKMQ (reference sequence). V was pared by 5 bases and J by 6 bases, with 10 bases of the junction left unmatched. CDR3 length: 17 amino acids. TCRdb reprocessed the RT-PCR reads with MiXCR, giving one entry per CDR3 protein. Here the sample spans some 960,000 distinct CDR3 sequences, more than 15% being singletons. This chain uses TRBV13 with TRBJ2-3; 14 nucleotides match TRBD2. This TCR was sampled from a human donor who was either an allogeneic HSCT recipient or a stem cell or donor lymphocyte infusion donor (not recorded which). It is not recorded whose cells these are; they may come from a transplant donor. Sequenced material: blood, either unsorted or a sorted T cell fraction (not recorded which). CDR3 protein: CASSDKPGLAGEDTQYF. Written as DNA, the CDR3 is TGTGCCAGCAGCGACAAGCCGGGACTAGCGGGAGAGGATACGCAGTATTTT.